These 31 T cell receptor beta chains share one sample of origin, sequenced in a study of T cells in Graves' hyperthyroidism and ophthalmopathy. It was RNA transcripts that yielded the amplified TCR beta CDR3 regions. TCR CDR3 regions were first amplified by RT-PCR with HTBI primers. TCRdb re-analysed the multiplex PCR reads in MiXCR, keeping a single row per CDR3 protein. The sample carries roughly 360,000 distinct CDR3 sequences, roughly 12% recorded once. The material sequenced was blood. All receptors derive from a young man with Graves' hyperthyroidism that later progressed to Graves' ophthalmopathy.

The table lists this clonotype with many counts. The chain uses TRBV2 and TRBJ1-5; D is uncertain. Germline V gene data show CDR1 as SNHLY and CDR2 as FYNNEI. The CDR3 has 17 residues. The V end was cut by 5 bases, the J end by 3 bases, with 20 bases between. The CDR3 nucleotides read TGTGCCAGCAGTTGGGGTTCCGTCAGCGCTATCAATCAGCCCCAGCATTTT. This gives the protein CASSWGSVSAINQPQHF.

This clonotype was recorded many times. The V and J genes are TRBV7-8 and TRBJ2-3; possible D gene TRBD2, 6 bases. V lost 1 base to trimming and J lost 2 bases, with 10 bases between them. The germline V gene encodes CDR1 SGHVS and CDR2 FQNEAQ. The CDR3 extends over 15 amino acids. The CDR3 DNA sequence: TGTGCCAGCAGCTTAGTCCGCGGGGTCACAGATACGCAGTATTTT. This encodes CASSLVRGVTDTQYF. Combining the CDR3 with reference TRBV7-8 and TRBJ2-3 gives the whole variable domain GAGVSQSPRYKVAKRGQDVALRCDPISGHVSLFWYQQALGQGPEFLTYFQNEAQLDKSGLPSDRFFAERPEGSVSTLKIQRTQQEDSAVYLCASSLVRGVTDTQYFGPGTRLTVL.

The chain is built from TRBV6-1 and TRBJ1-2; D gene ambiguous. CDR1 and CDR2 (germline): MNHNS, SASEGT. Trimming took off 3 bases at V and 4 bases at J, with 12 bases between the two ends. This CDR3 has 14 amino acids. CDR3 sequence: CASSEGRPLYGYTF. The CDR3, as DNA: TGTGCCAGCAGTGAGGGCAGGCCCCTCTATGGCTACACCTTC.

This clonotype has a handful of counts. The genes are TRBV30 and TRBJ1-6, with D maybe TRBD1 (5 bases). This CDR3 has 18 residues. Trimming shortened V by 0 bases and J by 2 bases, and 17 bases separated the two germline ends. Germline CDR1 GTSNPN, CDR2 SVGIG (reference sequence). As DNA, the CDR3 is TGTGCCTGGAGTGTACAATGGGGCCAGAGCACCTATAATTCACCCCTCCACTTT. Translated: CAWSVQWGQSTYNSPLHF.

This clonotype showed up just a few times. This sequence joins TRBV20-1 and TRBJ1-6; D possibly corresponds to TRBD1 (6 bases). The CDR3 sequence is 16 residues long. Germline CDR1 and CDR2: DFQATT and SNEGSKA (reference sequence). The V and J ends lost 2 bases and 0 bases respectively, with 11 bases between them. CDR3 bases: TGCAGTGCTAGACTGGACAGCCTCTCCTATAATTCACCCCTCCACTTT. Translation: CSARLDSLSYNSPLHF.

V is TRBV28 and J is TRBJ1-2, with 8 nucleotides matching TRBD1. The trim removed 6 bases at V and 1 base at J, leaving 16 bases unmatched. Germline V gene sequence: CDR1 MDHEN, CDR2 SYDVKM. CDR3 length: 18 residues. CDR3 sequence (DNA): TGTGCCAGCAGCCACTCCACGCACCGGGACAGGAATAACTATGGCTACACCTTC. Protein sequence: CASSHSTHRDRNNYGYTF.

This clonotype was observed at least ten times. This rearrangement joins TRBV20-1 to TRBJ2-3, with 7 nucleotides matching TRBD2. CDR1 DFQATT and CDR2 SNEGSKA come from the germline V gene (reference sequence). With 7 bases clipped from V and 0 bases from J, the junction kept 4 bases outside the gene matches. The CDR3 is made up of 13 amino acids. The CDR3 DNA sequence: TGCAGTGTTACTAGCGCCAGCACAGATACGCAGTATTTT. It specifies CSVTSASTDTQYF.

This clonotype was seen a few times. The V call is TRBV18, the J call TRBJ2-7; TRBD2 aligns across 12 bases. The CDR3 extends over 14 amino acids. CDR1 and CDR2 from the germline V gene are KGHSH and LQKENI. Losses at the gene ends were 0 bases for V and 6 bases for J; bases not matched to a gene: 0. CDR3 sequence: CASSPPGLAGEQYF. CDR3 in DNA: TGTGCCAGCTCACCACCGGGACTAGCGGGCGAGCAGTACTTC. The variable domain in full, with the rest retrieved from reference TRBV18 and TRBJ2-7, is NAGVMQNPRHLVRRRGQEARLRCSPMKGHSHVYWYRQLPEEGLKFMVYLQKENIIDESGMPKERFSAEFPKEGPSILRIQQVVRGDSAAYFCASSPPGLAGEQYFGPGTRLTVT.

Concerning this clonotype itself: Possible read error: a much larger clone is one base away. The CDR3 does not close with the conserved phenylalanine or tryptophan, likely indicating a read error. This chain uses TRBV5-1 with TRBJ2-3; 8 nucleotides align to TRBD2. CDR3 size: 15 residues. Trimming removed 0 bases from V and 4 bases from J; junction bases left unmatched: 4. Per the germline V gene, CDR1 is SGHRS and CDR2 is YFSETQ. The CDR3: CASSLAGLDSDTQYI. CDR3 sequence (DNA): TGCGCCAGCAGCTTGGCGGGACTAGATTCAGATACGCAGTATATT.

CDR3 DNA: TGTGCCAGCAGTTTTCAGGGGGCAGGACCCCTCCACTTT. Translating it yields CASSFQGAGPLHF. This sequence joins TRBV28 and TRBJ1-6; TRBD1 agrees at 8 bases. Trimming took 3 bases from V and 12 from J; bases not matched to a gene: 4. This CDR3 spans 13 amino acids. Germline loops: CDR1 MDHEN, CDR2 SYDVKM.

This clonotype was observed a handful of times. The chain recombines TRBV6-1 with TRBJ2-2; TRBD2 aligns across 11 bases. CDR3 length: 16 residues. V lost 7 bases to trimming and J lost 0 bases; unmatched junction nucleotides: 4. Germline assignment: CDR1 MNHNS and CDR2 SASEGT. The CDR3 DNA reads TGTGCCAGCACCCTGACTAGCGGGGCGAACACCGGGGAGCTGTTTTTT. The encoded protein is CASTLTSGANTGELFF.

CDR3 DNA: TGTGCCTGGGGGGCTCGGGGACCAAACTACGAGCAGTACTTC. This gives the protein CAWGARGPNYEQYF. The chain links TRBV30 to TRBJ2-7; D tentatively fits TRBD1 or TRBD2 (5 bases each). This CDR3 is 14 amino acids long. Deletions cut 5 bases from V and 3 bases from J, with 17 bases between. Germline lookup yields CDR1 GTSNPN and CDR2 SVGIG (reference sequence).

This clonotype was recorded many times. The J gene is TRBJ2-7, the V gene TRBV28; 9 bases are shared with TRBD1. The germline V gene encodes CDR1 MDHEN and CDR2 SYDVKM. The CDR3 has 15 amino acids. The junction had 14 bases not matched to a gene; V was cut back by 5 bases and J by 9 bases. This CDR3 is CASSRHRGPGVGQYF. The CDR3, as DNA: TGTGCCAGCAGTCGTCACAGGGGGCCAGGGGTCGGGCAGTACTTC.

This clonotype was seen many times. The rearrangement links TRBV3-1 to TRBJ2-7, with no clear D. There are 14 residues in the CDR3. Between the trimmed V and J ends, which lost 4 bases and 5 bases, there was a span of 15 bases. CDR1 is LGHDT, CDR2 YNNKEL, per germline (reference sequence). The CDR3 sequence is CASSPEWLTHEQYF. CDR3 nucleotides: TGTGCCAGCAGCCCCGAGTGGCTAACCCACGAGCAGTACTTC.

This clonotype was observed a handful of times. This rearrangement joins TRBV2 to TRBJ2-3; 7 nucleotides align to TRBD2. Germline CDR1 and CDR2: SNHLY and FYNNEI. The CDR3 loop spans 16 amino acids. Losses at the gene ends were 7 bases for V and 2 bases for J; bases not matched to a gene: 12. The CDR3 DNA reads TGTGCCAGCACTGGAGGGGCTAGCGGAAACACAGATACGCAGTATTTT. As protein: CASTGGASGNTDTQYF.

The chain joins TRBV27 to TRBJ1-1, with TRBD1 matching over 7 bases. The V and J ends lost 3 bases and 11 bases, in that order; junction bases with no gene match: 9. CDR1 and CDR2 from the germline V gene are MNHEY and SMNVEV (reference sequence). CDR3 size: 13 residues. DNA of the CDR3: TGTGCCAGCAGTTTGAATGACAGGGCCCAGGCTTTCTTT. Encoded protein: CASSLNDRAQAFF.

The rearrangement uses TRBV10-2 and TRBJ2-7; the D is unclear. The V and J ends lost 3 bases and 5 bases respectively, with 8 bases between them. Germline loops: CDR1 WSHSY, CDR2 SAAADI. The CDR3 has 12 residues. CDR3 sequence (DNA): TGCGCCAGCAGTGATGGGGTCCACGAGCAGTACTTC. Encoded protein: CASSDGVHEQYF.

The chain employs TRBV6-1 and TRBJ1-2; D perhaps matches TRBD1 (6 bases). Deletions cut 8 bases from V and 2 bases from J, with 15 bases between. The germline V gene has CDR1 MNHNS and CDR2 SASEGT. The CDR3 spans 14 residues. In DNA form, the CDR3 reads TGTGCCAGCCAACAGGGTCTGGCCAACTATGGCTACACCTTC. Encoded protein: CASQQGLANYGYTF.

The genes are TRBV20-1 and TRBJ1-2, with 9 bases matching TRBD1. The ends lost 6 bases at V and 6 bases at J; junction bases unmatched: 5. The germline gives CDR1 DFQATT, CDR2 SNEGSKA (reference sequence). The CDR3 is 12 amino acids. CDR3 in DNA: TGCAGTGCGGGACAGGGTTTGAATGGCTACACCTTC. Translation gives CSAGQGLNGYTF.

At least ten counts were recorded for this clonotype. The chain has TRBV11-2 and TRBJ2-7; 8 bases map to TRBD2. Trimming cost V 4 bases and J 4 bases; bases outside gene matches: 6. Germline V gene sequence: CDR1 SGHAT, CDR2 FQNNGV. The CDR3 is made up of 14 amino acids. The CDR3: CASSSRLARYEQYF. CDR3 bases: TGTGCCAGCAGCTCTAGACTAGCGAGGTACGAGCAGTACTTC.

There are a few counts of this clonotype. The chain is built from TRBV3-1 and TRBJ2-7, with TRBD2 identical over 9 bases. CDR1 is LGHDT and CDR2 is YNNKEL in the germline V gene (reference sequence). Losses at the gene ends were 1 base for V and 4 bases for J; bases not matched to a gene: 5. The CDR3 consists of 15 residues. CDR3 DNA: TGTGCCAGCAGCCAAGTTGGCGGGGGGGCTTACGAGCAGTACTTC. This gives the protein CASSQVGGGAYEQYF.

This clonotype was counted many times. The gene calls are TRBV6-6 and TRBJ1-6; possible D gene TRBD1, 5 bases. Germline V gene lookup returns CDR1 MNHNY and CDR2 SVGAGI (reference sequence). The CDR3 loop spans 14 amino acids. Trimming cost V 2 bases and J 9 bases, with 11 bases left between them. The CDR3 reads CASSYGQGSSPLHF. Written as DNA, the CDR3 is TGTGCCAGCAGTTACGGCCAGGGTTCTTCACCCCTCCACTTT.

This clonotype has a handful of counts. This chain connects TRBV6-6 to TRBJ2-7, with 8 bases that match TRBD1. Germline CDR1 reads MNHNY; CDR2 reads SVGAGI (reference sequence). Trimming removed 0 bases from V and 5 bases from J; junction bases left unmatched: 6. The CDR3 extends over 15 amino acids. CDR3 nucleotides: TGTGCCAGCAGTTACTCGATTCAGGGGGCCAACGAGCAGTACTTC. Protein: CASSYSIQGANEQYF.

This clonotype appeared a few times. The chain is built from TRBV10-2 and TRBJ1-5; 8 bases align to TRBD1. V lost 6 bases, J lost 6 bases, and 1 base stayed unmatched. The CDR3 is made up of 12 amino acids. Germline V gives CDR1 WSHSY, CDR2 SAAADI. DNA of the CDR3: TGCGCCAGCAGGGACAGGGCTCAGCCCCAGCATTTT. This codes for CASRDRAQPQHF.

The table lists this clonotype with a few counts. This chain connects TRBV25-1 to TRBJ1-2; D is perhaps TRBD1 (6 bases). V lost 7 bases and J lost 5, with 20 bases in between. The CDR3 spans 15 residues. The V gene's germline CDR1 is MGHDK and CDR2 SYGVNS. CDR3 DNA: TGTGCCAGCACTTTAGGGGGTTATCCTGGATATGGCTACACCTTC. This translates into CASTLGGYPGYGYTF.

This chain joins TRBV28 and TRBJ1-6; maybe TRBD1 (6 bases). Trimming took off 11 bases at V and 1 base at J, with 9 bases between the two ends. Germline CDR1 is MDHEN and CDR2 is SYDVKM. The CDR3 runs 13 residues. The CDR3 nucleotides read TGTGCCTCAGGGGTATCCTATAATTCACCCCTCCACTTT. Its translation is CASGVSYNSPLHF.

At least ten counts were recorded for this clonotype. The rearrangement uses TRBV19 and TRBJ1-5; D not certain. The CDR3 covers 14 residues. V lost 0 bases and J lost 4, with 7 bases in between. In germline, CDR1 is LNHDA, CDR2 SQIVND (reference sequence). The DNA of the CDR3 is TGTGCCAGTAGTATAGACGCGATTAATCAGCCCCAGCATTTT. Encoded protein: CASSIDAINQPQHF. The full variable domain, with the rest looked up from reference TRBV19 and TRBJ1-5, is DGGITQSPKYLFRKEGQNVTLSCEQNLNHDAMYWYRQDPGQGLRLIYYSQIVNDFQKGDIAEGYSVSREKKESFPLTVTSAQKNPTAFYLCASSIDAINQPQHFGDGTRLSIL.

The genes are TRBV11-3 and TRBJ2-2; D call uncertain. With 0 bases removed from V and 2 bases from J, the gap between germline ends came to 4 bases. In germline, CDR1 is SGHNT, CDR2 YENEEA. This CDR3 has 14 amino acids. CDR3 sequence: CASSLEGNTGELFF. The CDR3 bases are TGTGCCAGCAGCTTAGAAGGAAACACCGGGGAGCTGTTTTTT. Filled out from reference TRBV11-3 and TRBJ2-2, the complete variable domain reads EAGVVQSPRYKIIEKKQPVAFWCNPISGHNTLYWYLQNLGQGPELLIRYENEEAVDDSQLPKDRFSAERLKGVDSTLKIQPAELGDSAVYLCASSLEGNTGELFFGEGSRLTVL.

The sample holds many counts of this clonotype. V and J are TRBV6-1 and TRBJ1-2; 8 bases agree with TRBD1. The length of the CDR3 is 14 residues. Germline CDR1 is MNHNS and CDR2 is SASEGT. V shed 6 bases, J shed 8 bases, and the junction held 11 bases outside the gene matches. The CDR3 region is CASSGTGQAGGYTF. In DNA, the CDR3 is TGTGCCAGCAGCGGTACGGGACAGGCAGGGGGCTACACCTTC.

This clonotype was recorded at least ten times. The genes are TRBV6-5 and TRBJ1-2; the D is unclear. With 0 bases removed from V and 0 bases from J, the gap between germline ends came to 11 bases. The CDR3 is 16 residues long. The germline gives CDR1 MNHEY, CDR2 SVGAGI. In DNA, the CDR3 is TGTGCCAGCAGTTACTCCCCCGGGGAAACTAACTATGGCTACACCTTC. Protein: CASSYSPGETNYGYTF.

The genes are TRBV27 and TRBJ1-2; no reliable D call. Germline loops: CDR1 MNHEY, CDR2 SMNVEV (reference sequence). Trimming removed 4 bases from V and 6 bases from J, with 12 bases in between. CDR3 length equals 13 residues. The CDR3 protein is CASSSRAGHGYTF. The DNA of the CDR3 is TGTGCCAGCAGTTCCCGGGCCGGGCATGGCTACACCTTC.